The 18 T cell receptor beta chains presented below share a single source sample, sequenced in a study of blood T cell repertoires in COVID-19. Only in-frame clones appear in the TCRdb table, and some are missing; sequencing was by immunoSEQ multiplex PCR. The profile shows about 300,000 clones, nearly 90% of them singletons. The sample taken for sequencing was peripheral blood. The receptors shown here come from a woman aged 25-40 years with COVID-19, enrolled during active disease.

This chain links TRBV4-1 with TRBJ1-5, with no clear D. This CDR3 has 13 amino acids. Germline lookup yields CDR1 MGHRA and CDR2 YSYEKL. V gave up 0 bases and J gave up 9 bases, with 9 bases separating them. CDR3 DNA sequence: TGCGCCAGCAGCCAAGATCCGGCAGGGCCCCAGCATTTT. This sequence encodes CASSQDPAGPQHF.

This clone was observed a single time. CDR3 sequence reads: CASSQDINSYNEQFF. The CDR3 DNA reads TGCGCCAGCAGCCAAGATATAAACAGTTACAATGAGCAGTTCTTC. The chain has TRBV4-3 and TRBJ2-1, with D unclear. V was trimmed by 0 bases and J by 4 bases, leaving 10 bases between them. CDR1 LGHNA and CDR2 YSLEER come from the germline V gene. The CDR3 covers 15 residues.

V and J are TRBV19 and TRBJ1-3, with D tentatively TRBD1 (6 bases). In germline, CDR1 is LNHDA, CDR2 SQIVND (reference sequence). Trimming pared 7 bases from V and 4 bases from J, leaving 14 bases between. This CDR3 comprises 14 residues. In DNA, the CDR3 is TGTGCCAGTATTCACAGGGCTAACGGAAACACCATATATTTT. Translated, it gives CASIHRANGNTIYF.

The chain uses TRBV3-1 (or the pseudogene TRBV3-2) and TRBJ1-6; D call uncertain. Germline lookup yields CDR1 LGHDT and CDR2 YNNKEL (reference sequence). This CDR3 contains 16 residues. V dropped 1 base and J dropped 5 bases, with 12 bases sitting between them. The chain's CDR3 is CASSQGAWIHNSPLHF. The CDR3 nucleotides read TGTGCCAGCAGCCAAGGAGCGTGGATACATAATTCACCCCTCCACTTT.

This clone has more than one count but fewer than ten. Other nucleotide sequences from this sample produce the same CDR3. The genes are TRBV18 and TRBJ1-1; no reliable D call. CDR1 and CDR2 (germline): KGHSH, LQKENI. Trimming cost V 2 bases and J 2 bases, with 6 bases left between them. The CDR3 length is 13 residues. CDR3 residues: CASSPDKNTEAFF. The CDR3 DNA sequence: TGTGCCAGCTCACCAGACAAAAACACTGAAGCTTTCTTT.

The chain uses TRBV6-5 and TRBJ1-2; D is possibly TRBD1 (6 bases). Germline lookup yields CDR1 MNHEY and CDR2 SVGAGI. CDR3 length: 13 amino acids. V was clipped by 6 bases and J by 2 bases, with 10 bases between them. The CDR3 loop reads CASSSGQNYGYTF. CDR3 DNA sequence: TGTGCCAGCAGCTCCGGACAGAACTATGGCTACACCTTC.

The chain recombines TRBV27 with TRBJ1-5; D possibly corresponds to TRBD1 (6 bases). V was clipped by 6 bases and J by 11 bases, with 17 bases between them. This CDR3 has 13 amino acids. CDR1 and CDR2 from the germline V gene are MNHEY and SMNVEV (reference sequence). CDR3 DNA: TGTGCCAGCAGCCTCACAGGGTGGGGAACCCAGCATTTT. This gives the protein CASSLTGWGTQHF.

The rearrangement uses TRBV6-5 and TRBJ1-6, with 8 bases matching TRBD1. V lost 6 bases to trimming and J lost 7 bases; unmatched junction nucleotides: 5. This CDR3 is 14 amino acids long. From germline, CDR1 is MNHEY and CDR2 SVGAGI. CDR3 sequence: CASSPDRVNSPLHF. As DNA, the CDR3 is TGTGCCAGCAGCCCGGACAGGGTAAATTCACCCCTCCACTTT.

To note about this clone: The same CDR3 also results from other DNA sequences found in this sample. The chain joins TRBV11-3 to TRBJ2-1, with TRBD2 identical over 7 bases. The CDR3 spans 15 residues. The trim removed 5 bases at V and 6 bases at J, leaving 10 bases unmatched. Germline CDR1 is SGHNT and CDR2 is YENEEA. The CDR3, as DNA: TGTGCCAGCAGCCTCCGAGGGTCGGGGGGCAATGAGCAGTTCTTC. The encoded protein is CASSLRGSGGNEQFF.

The genes are TRBV5-4 and TRBJ1-2; D gene ambiguous. The germline CDR1 and CDR2 sequences are SGHNT and YYREEE (reference sequence). V was shortened by 4 bases and J by 4 bases, with 11 bases between the two germline ends. This CDR3 has 13 amino acids. Written as DNA, the CDR3 is TGTGCCAGCAGCCTGGATAGCTTCTATGGCTACACCTTC. Encoded protein: CASSLDSFYGYTF.

J is TRBJ1-2 and V is TRBV28, with 8 bases that match TRBD1. Trimming at V came to 3 bases and at J to 8 bases, leaving 11 bases not matched to a gene. Germline V lookup: CDR1 MDHEN, CDR2 SYDVKM. CDR3 length: 15 amino acids. CDR3 sequence reads: CASSFRGQSPRGYTF. CDR3 DNA sequence: TGTGCCAGCAGTTTCAGGGGGCAATCTCCCCGAGGCTACACCTTC.

The chain couples TRBV7-2 to TRBJ2-5; tentatively, D is TRBD1 (5 bases). V was clipped by 4 bases and J by 5 bases, with 14 bases between them. Germline CDR1 and CDR2: SGHTA and FQGNSA. CDR3 length equals 14 residues. CDR3 DNA sequence: TGTGCCAGCAGCTATCGAAGGGGCTATGAGACCCAGTACTTC. The encoded protein is CASSYRRGYETQYF.

This clone was detected a few times. V gene TRBV7-9 combines with J gene TRBJ2-7; D call uncertain. V lost 1 base to trimming and J lost 6 bases, with 7 bases between them. The CDR3 has 12 residues. The germline gives CDR1 SEHNR, CDR2 FQNEAQ (reference sequence). The DNA of the CDR3 is TGTGCCAGCAGCTTAGGACTTTCCGAGCAGTACGTC. It specifies CASSLGLSEQYV.

Only one count was recorded for this clone. The chain carries TRBV11-2 and TRBJ2-7, with 9 bases matching TRBD2. Germline V lookup: CDR1 SGHAT, CDR2 FQNNGV. This CDR3 contains 16 residues. The J segment lost 1 base and the V segment lost 8 bases, leaving 12 bases of the junction unmatched. CDR3 sequence reads: CASGPGGSGGSYEQYV. DNA for the CDR3: TGTGCCAGCGGGCCAGGGGGGAGCGGGGGGTCCTACGAGCAGTACGTC.

The chain employs TRBV28 and TRBJ1-3, with D hard to call. Germline CDR1 MDHEN, CDR2 SYDVKM. This CDR3 has 15 amino acids. Trimming shortened V by 6 bases and J by 0 bases, and 12 bases separated the two germline ends. The CDR3 DNA sequence: TGTGCCAGCAGCCCATCAACGAGCTCTGGAAACACCATATATTTT. Amino acid sequence: CASSPSTSSGNTIYF.

DNA of the CDR3: TGTGCCAGCAGCTTGTTTGCCGGGGGTTCTCAGCCCCAGCATTTT. Translating gives CASSLFAGGSQPQHF. The chain combines TRBV5-6 with TRBJ1-5; D possibly corresponds to TRBD1 (5 bases). V was shortened by 1 base and J by 6 bases, with 14 bases between the two germline ends. There are 15 residues in the CDR3. In germline, CDR1 is SGHDT, CDR2 YYEEEE.

The chain is built from TRBV12-3 or TRBV12-4 and TRBJ2-5, with a tentative D call TRBD2 (6 bases). Trimming cost V 5 bases and J 1 base, with 8 bases left between them. This CDR3 comprises 13 residues. The CDR3 region is CASSLSGQETQYF. The CDR3 coding sequence is TGTGCCAGCAGTCTTAGCGGCCAAGAGACCCAGTACTTC.

This chain connects TRBV6-6 to TRBJ1-5; 7 positions agree with TRBD1. Trimming at V came to 5 bases and at J to 1 base, leaving 5 bases not matched to a gene. Germline-derived CDR1 and CDR2 are MNHNY and SVGAGI (reference sequence). This CDR3 region has 15 residues. The CDR3 sequence: CASSDGTVSNQPQHF. The CDR3 DNA is TGTGCCAGCAGTGACGGGACAGTGAGCAATCAGCCCCAGCATTTT.